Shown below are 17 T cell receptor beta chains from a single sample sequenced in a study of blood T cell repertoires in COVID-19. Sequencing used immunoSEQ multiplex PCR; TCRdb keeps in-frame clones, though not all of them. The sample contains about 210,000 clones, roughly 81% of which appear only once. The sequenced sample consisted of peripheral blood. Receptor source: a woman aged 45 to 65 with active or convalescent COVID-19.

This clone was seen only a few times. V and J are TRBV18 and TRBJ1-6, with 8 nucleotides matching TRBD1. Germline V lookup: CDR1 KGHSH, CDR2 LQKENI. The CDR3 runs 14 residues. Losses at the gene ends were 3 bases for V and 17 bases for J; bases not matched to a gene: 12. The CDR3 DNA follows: TGTGCCAGCTCACCGTTTGCCCCCAACAGGGGGATCCACTTT. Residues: CASSPFAPNRGIHF.

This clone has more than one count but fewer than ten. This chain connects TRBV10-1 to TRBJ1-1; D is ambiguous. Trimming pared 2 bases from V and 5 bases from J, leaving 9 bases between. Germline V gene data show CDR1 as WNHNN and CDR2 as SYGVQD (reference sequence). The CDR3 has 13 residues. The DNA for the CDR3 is TGCGCCAGCAGTGAGACCGACAAAACTGAAGCTTTCTTT. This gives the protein CASSETDKTEAFF.

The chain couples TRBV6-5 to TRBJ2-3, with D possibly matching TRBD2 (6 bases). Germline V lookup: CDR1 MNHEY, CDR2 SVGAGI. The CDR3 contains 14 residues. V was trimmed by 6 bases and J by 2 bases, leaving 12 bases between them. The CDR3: CASSGDWLTDTQYF. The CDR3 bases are TGTGCCAGCAGCGGGGACTGGCTCACAGATACGCAGTATTTT.

The CDR3 protein is CASSYSGASSGNTIYF. DNA for the CDR3: TGTGCCAGCAGTTACTCTGGGGCCTCCTCTGGAAACACCATATATTTT. This chain links TRBV6-5 with TRBJ1-3, with a weak D call TRBD1 (5 bases). V was clipped by 0 bases and J by 0 bases, with 9 bases between them. The CDR3 has 16 amino acids. CDR1 is MNHEY, CDR2 SVGAGI, per germline.

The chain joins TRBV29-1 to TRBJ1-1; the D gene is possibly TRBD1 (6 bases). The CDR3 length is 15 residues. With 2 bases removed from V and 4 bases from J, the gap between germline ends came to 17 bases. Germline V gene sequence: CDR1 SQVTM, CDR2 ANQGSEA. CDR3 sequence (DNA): TGCAGCGTTGAAAGGGCGGGCCGGGGGGCCACTGAAGCTTTCTTT. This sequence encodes CSVERAGRGATEAFF.

CDR3 DNA: TGTGCCAGCAGCCAAGTGAGTCCGCACTATGGCTACACCTTC. It specifies CASSQVSPHYGYTF. The chain has TRBV4-2 and TRBJ1-2; D gene uncertain. The CDR3 loop spans 14 amino acids. V gave up 1 base and J gave up 3 bases, with 9 bases separating them. Germline CDR1 reads LGHNA; CDR2 reads YNFKEQ.

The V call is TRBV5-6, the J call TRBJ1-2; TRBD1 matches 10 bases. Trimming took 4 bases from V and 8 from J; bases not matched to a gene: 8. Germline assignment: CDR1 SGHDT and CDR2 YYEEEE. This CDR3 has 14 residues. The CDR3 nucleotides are TGTGCCAGCAGCCCAAGACAGGGGGCCGGGGGCTACACCTTC. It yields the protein CASSPRQGAGGYTF.

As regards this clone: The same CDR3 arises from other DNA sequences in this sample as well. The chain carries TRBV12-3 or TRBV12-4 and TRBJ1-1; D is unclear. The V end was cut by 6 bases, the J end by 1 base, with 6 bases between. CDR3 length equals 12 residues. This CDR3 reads CASRRGNTEAFF. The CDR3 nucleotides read TGTGCCAGCAGGCGGGGGAACACTGAAGCTTTCTTT.

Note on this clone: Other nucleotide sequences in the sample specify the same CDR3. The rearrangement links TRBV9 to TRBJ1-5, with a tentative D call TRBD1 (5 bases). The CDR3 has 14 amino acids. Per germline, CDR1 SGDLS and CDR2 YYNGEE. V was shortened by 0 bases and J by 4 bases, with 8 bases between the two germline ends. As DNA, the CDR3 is TGTGCCAGCAGCGTAGGGGGGGGTAATCAGCCCCAGCATTTT. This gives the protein CASSVGGGNQPQHF.

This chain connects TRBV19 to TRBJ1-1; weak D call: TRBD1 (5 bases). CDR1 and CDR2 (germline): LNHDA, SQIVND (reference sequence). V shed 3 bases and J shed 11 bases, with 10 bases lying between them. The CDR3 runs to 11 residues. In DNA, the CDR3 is TGTGCCAGTAGTATGAAGGGGTTTGCTTTCTTT. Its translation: CASSMKGFAFF. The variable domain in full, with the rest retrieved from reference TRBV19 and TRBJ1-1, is DGGITQSPKYLFRKEGQNVTLSCEQNLNHDAMYWYRQDPGQGLRLIYYSQIVNDFQKGDIAEGYSVSREKKESFPLTVTSAQKNPTAFYLCASSMKGFAFFGQGTRLTVV.

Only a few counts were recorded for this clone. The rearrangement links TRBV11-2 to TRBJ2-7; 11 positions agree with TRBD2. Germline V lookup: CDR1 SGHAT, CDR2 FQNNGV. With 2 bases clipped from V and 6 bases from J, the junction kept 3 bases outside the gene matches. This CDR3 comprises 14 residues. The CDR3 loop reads CASSLTSGSSEQYF. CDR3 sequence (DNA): TGTGCCAGCAGCTTAACTAGCGGGAGCAGCGAGCAGTACTTC.

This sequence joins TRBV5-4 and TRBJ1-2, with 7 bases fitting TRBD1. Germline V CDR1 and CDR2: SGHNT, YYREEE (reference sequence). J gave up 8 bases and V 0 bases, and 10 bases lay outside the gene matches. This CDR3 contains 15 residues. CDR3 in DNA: TGTGCCAGCAGCTTGGTTGCGACAGGGTCGAGAGGCTACACCTTC. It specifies CASSLVATGSRGYTF.

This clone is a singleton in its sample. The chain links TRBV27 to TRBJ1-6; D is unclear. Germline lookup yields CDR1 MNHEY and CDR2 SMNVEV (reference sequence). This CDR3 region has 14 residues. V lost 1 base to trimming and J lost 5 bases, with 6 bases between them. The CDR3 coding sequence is TGTGCCAGCAGTTTATTGTCCAATAATTCACCCCTCCACTTT. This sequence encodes CASSLLSNNSPLHF.

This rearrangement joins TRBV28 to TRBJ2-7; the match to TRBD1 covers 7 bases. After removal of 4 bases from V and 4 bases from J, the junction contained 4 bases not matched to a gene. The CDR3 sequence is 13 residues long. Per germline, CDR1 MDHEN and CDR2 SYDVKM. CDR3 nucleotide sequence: TGTGCCAGCAGTTCCCGGACAGGTTACGAGCAGTACGTC. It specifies CASSSRTGYEQYV.

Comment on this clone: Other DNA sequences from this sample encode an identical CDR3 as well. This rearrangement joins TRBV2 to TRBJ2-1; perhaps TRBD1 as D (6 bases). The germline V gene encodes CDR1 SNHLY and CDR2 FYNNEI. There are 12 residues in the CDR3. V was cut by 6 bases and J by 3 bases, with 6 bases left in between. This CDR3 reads CASRDSYNEQFF. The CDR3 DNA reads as TGTGCCAGCAGGGACAGCTACAATGAGCAGTTCTTC.

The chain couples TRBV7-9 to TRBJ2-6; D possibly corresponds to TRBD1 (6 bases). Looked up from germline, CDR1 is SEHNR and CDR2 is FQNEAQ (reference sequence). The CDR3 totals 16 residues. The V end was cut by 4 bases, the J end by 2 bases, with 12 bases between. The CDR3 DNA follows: TGTGCCAGCAGCTCACCCGAGGGGGCTGGGGCCAACGTCCTGACTTTC. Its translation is CASSSPEGAGANVLTF.

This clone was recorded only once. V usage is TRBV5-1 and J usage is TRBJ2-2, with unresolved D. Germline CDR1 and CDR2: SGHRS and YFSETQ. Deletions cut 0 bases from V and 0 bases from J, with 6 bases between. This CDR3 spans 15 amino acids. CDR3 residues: CASSLDSPNTGELFF. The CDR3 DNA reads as TGCGCCAGCAGCTTGGACTCTCCGAACACCGGGGAGCTGTTTTTT.